This TCR beta chain was retrieved from a study of T cells in Graves' hyperthyroidism and ophthalmopathy. Study details: Specimen type is peripheral blood, collected at initial diagnosis prior to any treatment.

About this clonotype: No antigen is known for it.

Study results and caveats: Most clonotypes expanded in the thyroid (above 0.001) were also present in blood.

Amplified regions were TCR beta CDR3 sequences from RNA transcripts. Researchers ran a first-round RT-PCR on the TCR CDR3 using the HTBI primer set. TCRdb reprocessed the multiplex PCR reads via MiXCR and lists one record per CDR3 protein. The sample lists 300,000 to 350,000 distinct CDR3 sequences, roughly 20% occurring once. This CDR3 has 14 residues. Per the germline V gene, CDR1 is SGHRS and CDR2 is YFSETQ. The ends lost 5 bases at V and 6 bases at J; junction bases unmatched: 5. Source material for PBMCs was around 10 ml fresh peripheral blood. This clonotype was obtained from a woman between 50 and 59 years old with Graves' hyperthyroidism. Sequencing input: blood. The chain uses TRBV5-1 and TRBJ2-1, with TRBD2 matching 10 bases. The CDR3 loop is CASSRLAGANEQFF. The CDR3 nucleotides read TGCGCCAGCAGTCGCCTAGCGGGGGCCAATGAGCAGTTCTTC.